This T cell receptor beta chain was captured by sequencing in a study of cytomegalovirus exposure and HLA in healthy donors. Study-level information: Clustering assigned 81% of the roughly 420 genotyped donors to the Caucasian-associated ancestry cluster. General study findings and limits: CMV serostatus was the only recorded immune exposure for donors. Reportedly, cytomegalovirus status was diagnosed with high sensitivity and specificity. The study put 160 or so TCR beta chains on its list as cytomegalovirus-associated.

The primer mix had 60 Vbeta and 13 Jbeta primers. Data came from immunoSEQ multiplex PCR; TCRdb stores just in-frame clones and leaves some out. The sample lists over 110,000 clones; about four fifths were seen once. The CDR3 consists of 17 residues. In germline, CDR1 is MDHEN, CDR2 SYDVKM. V dropped 4 bases and J dropped 3; count of bases not matched to a gene: 11. As regards this clone: The antigen is not known.

This chain joins TRBV28 and TRBJ2-2; 7 bases match TRBD1. The TCR originated in a man between 35 and 55 years old in good health and CMV-seronegative. The sequenced sample was PBMCs. The CDR3 DNA reads as TGTGCCAGCAGTTATCCCCGACAGGGTGGGGACACCGGGGAGCTGTTTTTT. This codes for CASSYPRQGGDTGELFF.